A selection of T cell receptor beta chains follows, all from one sample in a study of T cells after yellow fever vaccination. TCRdb recomputed calls from the 5' RACE reads with MiXCR, one row per CDR3 protein. The top ten clones hold more than 12% of a sample with approximately 550,000 distinct CDR3 sequences, about 13% of them seen once. The sequences come from PBMCs, collected on the day of the yellow fever booster vaccination. All receptors derive from a man aged 25-45 years who received the YFV17D yellow fever vaccine. Each CDR3 is given with its conserved first and last residue. The D gene is left open where the match is weak. Rows give clone size only sometimes, using once, few, many, or a class for an expanded clone.

D: -
size: -
J: TRBJ2-1
V: TRBV19
DNA: TGTGCCACTTCATGGGATAGCTCCTACAATGAGCAGTTCTTC
CDR3: CATSWDSSYNEQFF

D: TRBD1
size: once
J: TRBJ2-3
V: TRBV7-2
DNA: TGTGCCAGCAGCTACAGGGGGGTACGCACAGATACGCAGTATTTT
CDR3: CASSYRGVRTDTQYF

D: -
size: few
J: TRBJ2-3
V: TRBV9
DNA: TGTGCCAGCAGCGTAGGAGGGTCGAGCACAGATACGCAGTATTTT
CDR3: CASSVGGSSTDTQYF

D: TRBD2
size: few
J: TRBJ2-3
V: TRBV12-3/TRBV12-4
DNA: TGTGCCAGCAGTCGACTAGCGGGAGGGTCCGGGGTAGATACGCAGTATTTT
CDR3: CASSRLAGGSGVDTQYF

D: -
size: -
J: TRBJ2-7
V: TRBV15
DNA: TGTGCCACCAGCAGAGATAGATGGGACAATGACGAGCAGTACTTC
CDR3: CATSRDRWDNDEQYF

D: -
size: few
J: TRBJ2-3
V: TRBV15
DNA: TGTGCCACCAGCAGGGAACCAGGGTTAGCAGATACGCAGTATTTT
CDR3: CATSREPGLADTQYF

D: TRBD1
size: many
J: TRBJ2-7
V: TRBV12-3/TRBV12-4
DNA: TGTGCCAGCAGTCCCCGGGACAGCCGGAGCTACGAGCAGTACTTC
CDR3: CASSPRDSRSYEQYF

D: -
size: few
J: TRBJ2-6
V: TRBV24-1
DNA: TGTGCCACCAGTGGGTATTCGATCTCTGGGTCCAACGTCCTGACTTTC
CDR3: CATSGYSISGSNVLTF

D: -
size: -
J: TRBJ2-7
V: TRBV6-5
DNA: TGTGCCAGCAGTACGGGCGGGAACGAGCAGTACTTC
CDR3: CASSTGGNEQYF

D: -
size: many
J: TRBJ1-5
V: TRBV20-1
DNA: TGCAGTGCTAGAGAAGGTGCCGCAGGGGAAGGTCAGCCCCAGCATTTT
CDR3: CSAREGAAGEGQPQHF

D: -
size: -
J: TRBJ2-2
V: TRBV21-1
DNA: TGTGCCAGCAGCTCCGACTCGGTTTTCGCACTACTGGGACCGATCACCGGGGAGCTGTTTTTT
CDR3: CASSSDSVFALLGPITGELFF

D: -
size: few
J: TRBJ2-1
V: TRBV20-1
DNA: TGCAGTGCTAGAGAGCAGTACCCGTTCTTC
CDR3: CSAREQYPFF

D: TRBD1
size: -
J: TRBJ2-1
V: TRBV20-1
DNA: TGCAGTGCCGCCCGCTTAAGTCTGGACAGGGACCACTCCTACAATGAGCAGTTCTTC
CDR3: CSAARLSLDRDHSYNEQFF